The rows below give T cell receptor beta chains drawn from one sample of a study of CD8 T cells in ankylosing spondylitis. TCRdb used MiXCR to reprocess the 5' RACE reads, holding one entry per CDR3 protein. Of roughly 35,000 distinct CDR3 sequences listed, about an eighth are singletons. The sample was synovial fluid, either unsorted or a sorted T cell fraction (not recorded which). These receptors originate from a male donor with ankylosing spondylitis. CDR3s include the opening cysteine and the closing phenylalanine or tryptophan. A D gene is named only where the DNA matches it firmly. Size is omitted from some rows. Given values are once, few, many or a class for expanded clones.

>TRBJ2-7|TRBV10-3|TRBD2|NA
TGTGCCATCAGCCCGCAGCGGGAAGCCTACGAGCAGTACTTC
CAISPQREAYEQYF
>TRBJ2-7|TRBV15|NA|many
TGTGCCACCAGCAGCGGCCTCAGGGGCGAGCAGTACTTC
CATSSGLRGEQYF
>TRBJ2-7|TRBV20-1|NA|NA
TGCTGTGGTACTTCGTGGGCATCGGATAGCTCCTACGAGCAGTACTTC
CCGTSWASDSSYEQYF
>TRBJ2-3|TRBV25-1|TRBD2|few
TGTGCCAGCAGGGGACTAGGGGAGTGGGGAGATACGCAGTATTTT
CASRGLGEWGDTQYF
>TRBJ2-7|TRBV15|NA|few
TGTGCCACCAGCAGGAGCGGAGGGTCGGGGGAGCAGTACTTC
CATSRSGGSGEQYF
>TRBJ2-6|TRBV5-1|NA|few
TGCGCCAGCAGCTGGGGAATCTCTGGGGCCAACGTCCTGACTTTC
CASSWGISGANVLTF
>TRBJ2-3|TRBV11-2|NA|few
TGTGCCAGCAGCCCCCCCCTGGAGGTCACGCAGTATTTT
CASSPPLEVTQYF
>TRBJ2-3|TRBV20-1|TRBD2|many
TGCAGTGCTAGATCCTTAGCGGGAATAGGTGATACGCAGTATTTT
CSARSLAGIGDTQYF
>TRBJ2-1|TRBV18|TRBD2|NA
TGTGCCAGCTCACCCCTTAGGGGCGGGAGTGCCCCCAATGAGCAGTTCTTC
CASSPLRGGSAPNEQFF
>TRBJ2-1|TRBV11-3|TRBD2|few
TGTGCCAGCAGCTTAGTGACTAGCGGGAGTGTGGGCAATGAGCAGTTCTTC
CASSLVTSGSVGNEQFF
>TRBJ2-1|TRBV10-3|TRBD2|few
TGTGCCATCAGTGGGGGACTAGCCCCCCCTCCCTACAATGAGCAGTTCTTC
CAISGGLAPPPYNEQFF
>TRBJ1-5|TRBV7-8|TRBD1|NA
TGTGCCAGCAGCTGGGGGGACAGCTATCAGCCCCAGCATTTT
CASSWGDSYQPQHF
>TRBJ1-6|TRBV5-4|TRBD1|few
TGTGCCAGCAGCGCTGGGACAGGGTTTTCCTATAATTCACCCCTCCACTTT
CASSAGTGFSYNSPLHF
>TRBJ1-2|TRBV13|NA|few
TGTGCCAGCAGCCAAGAATGGGCGCGTAGTGGCTACACCTTC
CASSQEWARSGYTF
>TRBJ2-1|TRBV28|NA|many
TGTGCCAGCAGTTTAAGGGTCTCGGGACGGTCACCCAATGAGCAGTTCTTC
CASSLRVSGRSPNEQFF
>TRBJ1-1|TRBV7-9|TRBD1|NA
TGTGCCAGCAGCTTAGTAAAGGGGGCAGGGGACACTGAAGCTTTCTTT
CASSLVKGAGDTEAFF
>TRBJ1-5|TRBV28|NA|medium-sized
TGTGCCAGCAGTCCGCTTGAGGGCGGGCATCAGCCCCAGCATTTT
CASSPLEGGHQPQHF
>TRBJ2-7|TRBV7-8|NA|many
TGTGCCAGCAGCCCTGGAGGGAGCGAGCAGTACTTC
CASSPGGSEQYF
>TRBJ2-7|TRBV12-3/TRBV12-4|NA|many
TGTGCCAGCAGTTCGGGGACCACGCGGCACGAGCAGTACTTC
CASSSGTTRHEQYF
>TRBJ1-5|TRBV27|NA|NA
TGTGCCAGCAGTTTGGGCAGGGCCCAGCCCCAGCATTTT
CASSLGRAQPQHF
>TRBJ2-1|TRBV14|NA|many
TGTGCCAGCAGCCAAGATCGGGGTCCAGGGTTAAATGAGCAGTTCTTC
CASSQDRGPGLNEQFF
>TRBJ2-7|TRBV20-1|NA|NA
TGCAGTGCTAGAGATCTCGAGCGGCGACACTACGAGCAGTACTTC
CSARDLERRHYEQYF
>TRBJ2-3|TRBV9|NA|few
TGTGCCAGCAGCGCCGGACTGATTTCCACAGATACGCAGTATTTT
CASSAGLISTDTQYF
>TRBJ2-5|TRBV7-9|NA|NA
TGTGCCAGCAGCTTAGCGCTGTCCTACGAGACCCAGTACTTC
CASSLALSYETQYF
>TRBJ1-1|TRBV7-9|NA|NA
TGTGCCAGCAGCCCCAAGCGGGGATACGGGACTGAAGCTTTCTTT
CASSPKRGYGTEAFF
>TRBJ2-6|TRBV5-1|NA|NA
TGCGCCAGCAGCTCGCTTGGAGGGCGTTTGGCTGGGGCCAACGTCCTGACTTTC
CASSSLGGRLAGANVLTF
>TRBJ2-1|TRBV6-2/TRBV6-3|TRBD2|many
TGTGCCAGCAGTTGGCGGACTAGCGGACTAAATGAGCAGTTCTTC
CASSWRTSGLNEQFF
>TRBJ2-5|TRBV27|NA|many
TGTGCCAGCGGTGGGGGGGGGCGTCGAGAGACCCAGTACTTC
CASGGGGRRETQYF
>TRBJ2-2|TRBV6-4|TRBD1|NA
TGTGCCAGCAGTGAGACAGGGGACACCGGGGAGCTGTTTTTT
CASSETGDTGELFF
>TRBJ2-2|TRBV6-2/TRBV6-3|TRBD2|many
TGTGCCAGCAGTTACAATAGCGGGACTTACACCGGGGAGCTGTTTTTT
CASSYNSGTYTGELFF
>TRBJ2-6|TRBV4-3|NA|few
TGCGCCAGCAGCCAAGAGCTGGGAACTGGGGCCAACGTCCTGACTTTC
CASSQELGTGANVLTF